This TCR beta chain was captured in a study of CD8 T cells in Susac syndrome. Random hexamers were used to reverse transcribe an amount of roughly 0.5 to 1 ug RNA. Amplification of TCR beta CDR3 used immunoSEQ multiplex PCR across 54 Vbeta and 13 Jbeta. Via MiXCR, TCRdb re-called the immunoSEQ multiplex PCR reads, giving one row per CDR3 protein. The table shows tens of thousands of distinct CDR3 sequences, with 80% to 95% occurring only once. Sequencing of TCR beta covered CD8+ and CD4+ T cells obtained from blood. Study findings and constraints: It was acknowledged in the study that its TCR sequencing and HLA analysis involved a relatively small number of individuals.

With respect to this clonotype: Its antigen is still unknown.

This CDR3 is 18 amino acids long. With V trimmed by 1 base and J by 6 bases, 8 bases remained unmatched. The germline gives CDR1 MNHEY, CDR2 SMNVEV (reference sequence). Sequencing was performed on CD8+ T cells from PBMCs. This receptor was obtained from a human donor in good health. This rearrangement joins TRBV27 to TRBJ2-1, with 14 nucleotides matching TRBD2. The CDR3 protein is CASSLFVTSGREGNEQFF. CDR3 sequence (DNA): TGTGCCAGCAGTTTATTTGTGACTAGCGGGAGGGAAGGCAATGAGCAGTTCTTC.